Presented here are 26 T cell receptor beta chains from one specimen sequenced in a study of blood T cell repertoires in COVID-19. Using immunoSEQ multiplex PCR, the repertoire was profiled, and TCRdb retains in-frame clones only, with some absent. The data hold under 300,000 clones, with roughly nine tenths observed a single time. Sequencing was performed on peripheral blood. The receptors derive from a woman aged 30 to 39 with COVID-19, enrolled during active disease.

The CDR3 DNA reads as TGTGCCAGCAGACTGCAATTATTACCCCTCTGGGGCTACACCTTC. Its protein product is CASRLQLLPLWGYTF. This chain joins TRBV28 and TRBJ1-2; D remains ambiguous. V lost 6 bases and J 8 bases, leaving 22 bases between the germline ends. This CDR3 has 15 residues. Germline CDR1 reads MDHEN; CDR2 reads SYDVKM.

This clone has more than one count but fewer than ten. This chain connects TRBV2 to TRBJ1-5, with 10 bases fitting TRBD1. V shed 7 bases, J shed 7 bases, and the junction held 10 bases outside the gene matches. The CDR3 runs to 15 residues. Germline V gene sequence: CDR1 SNHLY, CDR2 FYNNEI. The CDR3 nucleotides are TGTGCCAGCACCTGGGACAGGGGTTCCGCCCAGCCCCAGCATTTT. It translates to CASTWDRGSAQPQHF.

A few counts support this clone. The chain combines TRBV19 with TRBJ1-2; TRBD1 matches at 9 bases. The CDR3 runs to 17 residues. Germline lookup yields CDR1 LNHDA and CDR2 SQIVND (reference sequence). Germline trimming cut 7 bases from V and 7 bases from J; bases unmatched to any gene: 19. CDR3 bases: TGTGCCAGTACCCACCTTGAAGGACAGGGGCTCTTAGGTGGCTACACCTTC. It encodes CASTHLEGQGLLGGYTF.

The CDR3 region is CASSQDGGLWDTQYF. As DNA, the CDR3 is TGCGCCAGCAGCCAAGACGGGGGACTGTGGGATACGCAGTATTTT. The gene calls are TRBV4-1 and TRBJ2-3; D is perhaps TRBD2 (6 bases). CDR1 is MGHRA, CDR2 YSYEKL, per germline. Trimming shortened V by 0 bases and J by 6 bases, and 13 bases separated the two germline ends. The CDR3 length is 15 residues.

The gene calls are TRBV6-5 and TRBJ2-4; 12 positions match TRBD2. From germline, CDR1 is MNHEY and CDR2 SVGAGI. The CDR3 extends over 13 amino acids. V gave up 2 bases and J gave up 12 bases; unmatched junction bases: 2. Here the CDR3 reads CASSYTSGGPQYF. CDR3 nucleotide sequence: TGTGCCAGCAGTTACACTAGCGGGGGGCCTCAGTACTTC.

This clone is medium-sized in the sample. The gene calls are TRBV9 and TRBJ2-3, with TRBD2 matching 7 bases. Germline lookup yields CDR1 SGDLS and CDR2 YYNGEE. The ends lost 4 bases at V and 0 bases at J; junction bases unmatched: 5. The CDR3 covers 15 residues. The CDR3, as DNA: TGTGCCAGCAGCAGGTGGGGGGGAAGCACAGATACGCAGTATTTT. Translation gives CASSRWGGSTDTQYF.

V is TRBV5-6 and J is TRBJ1-1; D gene unclear. CDR3 size: 13 residues. V shed 6 bases and J shed 3 bases, with 12 bases lying between them. Looked up from germline, CDR1 is SGHDT and CDR2 is YYEEEE. The CDR3 sequence: CASNGLADTEAFF. CDR3 DNA: TGTGCCAGCAACGGGTTGGCGGACACTGAAGCTTTCTTT. Filled out from reference TRBV5-6 and TRBJ1-1, the complete variable domain reads DAGVTQSPTHLIKTRGQQVTLRCSPKSGHDTVSWYQQALGQGPQFIFQYYEEEERQRGNFPDRFSGHQFPNYSSELNVNALLLGDSALYLCASNGLADTEAFFGQGTRLTVV.

The gene calls are TRBV15 and TRBJ1-4; D not resolved. Germline V gene lookup returns CDR1 LNHNV and CDR2 YYDKDF (reference sequence). The CDR3 covers 17 residues. The germline V and J ends were trimmed by 5 bases and 0 bases, with 16 bases remaining between them. The DNA for the CDR3 is TGTGCCACCAGCCGCGCGATGCGAGCTGCAACTAATGAAAAACTGTTTTTT. This translates into CATSRAMRAATNEKLFF. The entire variable domain, with the rest obtained from reference TRBV15 and TRBJ1-4, is as follows: DAMVIQNPRYQVTQFGKPVTLSCSQTLNHNVMYWYQQKSSQAPKLLFHYYDKDFNNEADTPDNFQSRRPNTSFCFLDIRSPGLGDTAMYLCATSRAMRAATNEKLFFGSGTQLSVL.

This sequence joins TRBV11-2 and TRBJ2-7; tentative D call: TRBD2 (6 bases). CDR1 and CDR2 from the germline V gene are SGHAT and FQNNGV. The V end lost 1 base, the J end lost 4 bases, and 11 bases lay between the germline ends. The CDR3 spans 14 residues. The CDR3: CASSLVGGAYEQYF. The CDR3 bases are TGTGCCAGCAGCTTAGTCGGGGGAGCATACGAGCAGTACTTC. Looking up the rest from reference TRBV11-2 and TRBJ2-7 gives the full variable domain: EAGVAQSPRYKIIEKRQSVAFWCNPISGHATLYWYQQILGQGPKLLIQFQNNGVVDDSQLPKDRFSAERLKGVDSTLKIQPAKLEDSAVYLCASSLVGGAYEQYFGPGTRLTVT.

Only one count was recorded for this clone. The chain couples TRBV18 to TRBJ1-2; TRBD1 aligns across 7 bases. Germline-derived CDR1 and CDR2 are KGHSH and LQKENI. The CDR3 covers 13 residues. V shed 4 bases, J shed 8 bases, and the junction held 7 bases outside the gene matches. This CDR3 reads CASSQTGEEGYTF. CDR3 nucleotides: TGTGCCAGCTCACAAACAGGGGAAGAAGGCTACACCTTC.

The CDR3 region is CARSRGYQETQYF. The CDR3 nucleotides are TGCGCCAGGTCAAGGGGATATCAAGAGACCCAGTACTTC. The chain uses TRBV23-1 and TRBJ2-5, with TRBD1 as a possible D gene (5 bases). TRBV23-1 is filed as an ORF, its function uncertain. The V end was cut by 9 bases, the J end by 2 bases, with 13 bases between. The CDR3 totals 13 residues.

The rearrangement uses TRBV28 and TRBJ1-2, with D unclear. Trimming took 10 bases from V and 1 from J, leaving 13 bases between them. CDR3 length: 13 residues. Germline values: CDR1 MDHEN, CDR2 SYDVKM. CDR3 in DNA: TGTGCCATCCTGGACTTAAATAACTATGGCTACACCTTC. This sequence encodes CAILDLNNYGYTF.

V gene TRBV2 combines with J gene TRBJ2-1, with a weak D call TRBD1 (5 bases). The V gene lost 3 bases and the J gene lost 3 bases, with 9 bases spanning the gap. This CDR3 is 14 amino acids long. Looked up from germline, CDR1 is SNHLY and CDR2 is FYNNEI. This CDR3 reads CASSDAGFYNEQFF. The CDR3 DNA follows: TGTGCCAGCAGTGATGCAGGGTTCTACAATGAGCAGTTCTTC.

The V call is TRBV5-4, the J call TRBJ1-6, with 9 bases aligning to TRBD1. This CDR3 contains 19 residues. Unmatched junction bases numbered 8, after V lost 1 base and J lost 0 bases. CDR1 and CDR2 (germline): SGHNT, YYREEE (reference sequence). The CDR3 region is CASSLTGGLPSSYNSPLHF. In nucleotides, the CDR3 is TGTGCCAGCAGCTTGACAGGGGGCTTGCCCAGCTCCTATAATTCACCCCTCCACTTT.

CDR3 sequence (DNA): TGCGCCAGCAGCACTGGAGCGGGCGGGGGGGAATTTCCAGATACGCAGTATTTT. The encoded protein is CASSTGAGGGEFPDTQYF. The chain uses TRBV5-1 and TRBJ2-3; 9 bases agree with TRBD2. Unmatched junction bases numbered 16, after V lost 4 bases and J lost 4 bases. The CDR3 runs to 18 residues. Looked up from germline, CDR1 is SGHRS and CDR2 is YFSETQ.

This clone was observed a single time. This chain joins TRBV11-2 and TRBJ2-2, with D perhaps TRBD1 (6 bases). Germline CDR1 is SGHAT and CDR2 is FQNNGV. V was pared by 1 base and J by 0 bases, with 12 bases between. The CDR3 runs 17 residues. The CDR3, as DNA: TGTGCCAGCAGCTTAGCCGCAGGGGCGGCGAACACCGGGGAGCTGTTTTTT. Its protein product is CASSLAAGAANTGELFF. Full variable domain (missing parts from reference TRBV11-2 and TRBJ2-2): EAGVAQSPRYKIIEKRQSVAFWCNPISGHATLYWYQQILGQGPKLLIQFQNNGVVDDSQLPKDRFSAERLKGVDSTLKIQPAKLEDSAVYLCASSLAAGAANTGELFFGEGSRLTVL.

The V call is TRBV7-9, the J call TRBJ2-2; 7 positions match TRBD2. Germline V gene lookup returns CDR1 SEHNR and CDR2 FQNEAQ (reference sequence). J was trimmed by 6 bases and V by 3 bases; bases with no gene match: 7. There are 15 residues in the CDR3. This CDR3 is CASSLTPGRAGELFF. The CDR3, as DNA: TGTGCCAGCAGCTTGACCCCTGGGAGGGCCGGGGAGCTGTTTTTT.

The DNA of the CDR3 is TGCGCCAGCAGTGAGTCCGGGGTCGGCAATCAGCCCCAGCATTTT. Residues: CASSESGVGNQPQHF. The rearrangement uses TRBV10-1 and TRBJ1-5; no definite D call. The germline V and J ends were trimmed by 0 bases and 2 bases, with 8 bases remaining between them. The length of the CDR3 is 15 residues. The V gene's germline CDR1 is WNHNN and CDR2 SYGVQD (reference sequence).

The chain combines TRBV13 with TRBJ1-6; D uncertain. Germline values: CDR1 PRHDT, CDR2 FYEKMQ (reference sequence). Trimming shortened V by 5 bases and J by 8 bases, and 10 bases separated the two germline ends. CDR3 length: 13 amino acids. CDR3 protein: CASSRVGDSPLHF. The CDR3 DNA is TGTGCCAGCAGCAGAGTCGGGGATTCACCCCTCCACTTT.

This clone has just one count. The rearrangement links TRBV5-6 to TRBJ2-4; TRBD1 might be the D (5 bases). This CDR3 spans 14 amino acids. CDR1 and CDR2 (germline): SGHDT, YYEEEE. V shed 0 bases and J shed 1 base, with 5 bases lying between them. CDR3 region: CASSLAGAKNIQYF. The DNA of the CDR3 is TGTGCCAGCAGCTTGGCAGGGGCCAAAAACATTCAGTACTTC.

The chain couples TRBV5-1 to TRBJ1-3; D remains ambiguous. Germline lookup yields CDR1 SGHRS and CDR2 YFSETQ. This CDR3 region has 16 residues. The V gene lost 0 bases and the J gene lost 0 bases, with 10 bases spanning the gap. The CDR3 DNA reads TGCGCCAGCAGCTTGGGACACCAGAGCTCTGGAAACACCATATATTTT. Its protein product is CASSLGHQSSGNTIYF.

Here the CDR3 reads CASSIDGTGIIYGYTF. For the CDR3, the DNA is TGTGCCAGTAGTATAGACGGGACAGGGATTATCTATGGCTACACCTTC. The genes are TRBV19 and TRBJ1-2; 9 bases agree with TRBD1. The V gene's germline CDR1 is LNHDA and CDR2 SQIVND (reference sequence). The CDR3 covers 16 residues. Losses at the gene ends were 0 bases for V and 4 bases for J; bases not matched to a gene: 6.

This sequence joins TRBV6-5 and TRBJ1-5; 7 nucleotides line up with TRBD1. V gave up 6 bases and J gave up 4 bases; unmatched junction bases: 6. Looked up from germline, CDR1 is MNHEY and CDR2 is SVGAGI. The CDR3 has 14 amino acids. The CDR3 nucleotides are TGTGCCAGCAGGCCGGAGGGGGCGAATCAGCCCCAGCATTTT. Residues: CASRPEGANQPQHF.

This clone has a single count. The gene calls are TRBV5-1 and TRBJ1-6, with a tentative D call TRBD1 (5 bases). The CDR3 is 14 residues long. V dropped 4 bases and J dropped 9 bases, with 14 bases sitting between them. CDR1 and CDR2 (germline): SGHRS, YFSETQ. CDR3 in amino acids: CASSPDMGISPLHF. The CDR3 nucleotides are TGCGCCAGCAGCCCGGACATGGGAATTTCACCCCTCCACTTT.

The chain joins TRBV4-1 to TRBJ2-1; the D gene is possibly TRBD2 (6 bases). V was trimmed by 1 base and J by 6 bases, leaving 16 bases between them. Looked up from germline, CDR1 is MGHRA and CDR2 is YSYEKL. The CDR3 covers 16 residues. The CDR3 DNA is TGCGCCAGCAGCCAAGTGAGCCTAGCGCCAATCAATGAGCAGTTCTTC. This codes for CASSQVSLAPINEQFF.

This clone was found a few times. The same CDR3 arises from other DNA sequences in this sample as well. The V call is TRBV5-1, the J call TRBJ2-7; tentative D call: TRBD1 (6 bases). Germline assignment: CDR1 SGHRS and CDR2 YFSETQ. The CDR3 spans 14 residues. The V end was cut by 0 bases, the J end by 0 bases, with 7 bases between. This chain's CDR3 is CASSLGGGSYEQYF. The DNA of the CDR3 is TGCGCCAGCAGCTTGGGAGGGGGCTCCTACGAGCAGTACTTC.